The entry below describes one T cell receptor beta chain. Its antigen is as yet unknown. Looked up from germline, CDR1 is SGHAT and CDR2 is FQNNGV. The length of the CDR3 is 18 residues. The junction had 14 bases not matched to a gene; V was cut back by 5 bases and J by 0 bases. The data are from a study of post-analysis software for immune sequencing data. Study summary: Included courses were relapsing-remitting and secondary progressive multiple sclerosis; progressive-relapsing multiple sclerosis was also included.

Study-level findings and limits: Strong co-clustering by F measure was evident for samples that had been prepared in the same batch. Versus controls, multiple sclerosis patients showed significantly lower diversity (normalized Chao1). A handful of TRBV segments appeared more often in patients than in controls, and TRBV5-6, TRBV5-1 and TRBV20-1 were among these.

The TCR beta cDNA libraries contained unique molecular identifiers. Input of roughly 0.9 to 11 million T cells yielded a few hundred thousand cDNA molecules. Via MiXCR, TCRdb re-called the PCR reads, giving one row per CDR3 protein. Of 750,000 to 950,000 distinct CDR3 sequences in the sample, approximately 50% were seen once. The receptor's source is a girl between 5 and 17 years old with multiple sclerosis. V gene TRBV11-2 combines with J gene TRBJ1-2; 8 bases match TRBD1. Specimen: blood. The CDR3 loop is CASSLGQGTRITNYGYTF. For the CDR3, the DNA is TGTGCCAGCAGCCTAGGACAGGGAACGAGGATTACTAACTATGGCTACACCTTC.